What follows describes a single T cell receptor (beta chain). This record comes from a study of T cells expressing NK-cell markers. TCRdb re-analyzed the 5' RACE reads; it lists each CDR3 protein once, without DNA. The specimen's table records over 350,000 distinct CDR3 sequences. The CDR3 spans 11 residues. Germline CDR1 is SEHNR and CDR2 is FQNEAQ (reference sequence). The chain has TRBV7-9 and TRBJ2-7. Sample: blood T cells: a sorted CD56 or NKG2C T cell subset, CD4+ or CD8+ T cells, or bulk PBMC T cells (not recorded which). The sequence derives from a woman aged 45 to 65 in good health. The CDR3 protein is CASSSNGEQYF.